This T cell receptor beta chain was documented in a study of blood T cell repertoires in COVID-19. Study at large: The study drew acute and convalescent COVID-19 samples from the United States, Italy and Spain. T cells, B-cell-depleted T cells, or PBMCs supplied cDNA or gDNA.

Source study methods: Counts of nucleated cells, estimated from reference gene primer amplification, were obtained. Clones were read by immunoSEQ multiplex PCR, and TCRdb kept only the in-frame ones, dropping some. The V and J calls and clone size were taken over from that table, and D and trimming were inferred from the DNA. The sample has some 390,000 clones, approximately 87% seen once. The germline V gene has CDR1 SGHRS and CDR2 YFSETQ. The CDR3 is 15 amino acids. Trimming left V 0 bases short and J 5 bases short, with 12 bases between. While infection was still active, Seattle patients were enrolled and then followed longitudinally.

The chain uses TRBV5-1 and TRBJ2-1; D is ambiguous. This receptor was taken from a woman aged 60-70 years with COVID-19, enrolled during active disease. The sequencing sample was made of peripheral blood. In DNA form, the CDR3 reads TGCGCCAGCAGCTTGGTCGCGACAAGAAACAATGAGCAGTTCTTC. It encodes CASSLVATRNNEQFF.